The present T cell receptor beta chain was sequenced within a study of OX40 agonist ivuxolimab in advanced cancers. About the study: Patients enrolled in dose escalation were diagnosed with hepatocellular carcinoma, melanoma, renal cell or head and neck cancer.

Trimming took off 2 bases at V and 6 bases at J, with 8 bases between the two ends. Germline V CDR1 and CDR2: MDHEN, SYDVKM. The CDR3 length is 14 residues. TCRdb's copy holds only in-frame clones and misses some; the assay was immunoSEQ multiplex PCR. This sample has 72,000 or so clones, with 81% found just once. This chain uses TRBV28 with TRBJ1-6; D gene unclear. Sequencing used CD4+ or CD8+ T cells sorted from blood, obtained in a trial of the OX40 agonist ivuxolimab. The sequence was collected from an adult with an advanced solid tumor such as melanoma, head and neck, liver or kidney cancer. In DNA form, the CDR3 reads TGTGCCAGCAGTTTAACTGAACCTAATTCACCCCTCCACTTT. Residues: CASSLTEPNSPLHF.